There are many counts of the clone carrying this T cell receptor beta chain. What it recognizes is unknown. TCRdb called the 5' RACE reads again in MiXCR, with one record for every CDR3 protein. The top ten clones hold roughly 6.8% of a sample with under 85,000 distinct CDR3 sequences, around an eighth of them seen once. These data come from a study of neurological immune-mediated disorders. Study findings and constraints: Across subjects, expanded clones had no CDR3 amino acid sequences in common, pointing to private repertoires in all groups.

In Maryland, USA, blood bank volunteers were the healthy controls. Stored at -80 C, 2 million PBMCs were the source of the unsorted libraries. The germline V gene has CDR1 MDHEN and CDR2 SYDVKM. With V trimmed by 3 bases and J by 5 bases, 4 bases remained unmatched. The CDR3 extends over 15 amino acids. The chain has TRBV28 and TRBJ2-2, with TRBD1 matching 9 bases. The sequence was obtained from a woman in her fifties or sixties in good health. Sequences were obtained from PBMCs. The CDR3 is CASSFWDRVTGELFF. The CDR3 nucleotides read TGTGCCAGCAGTTTTTGGGACAGGGTGACCGGGGAGCTGTTTTTT.